The 28 T cell receptor beta chains in this list originate from one sample, sequenced in a study of blood T cell repertoires in COVID-19. The repertoire was sequenced with immunoSEQ multiplex PCR; TCRdb's copy has only in-frame clones and lacks some. The sample has around 450,000 clones; roughly nine tenths are singletons. The material sequenced was PBMCs or T cells enriched from blood (not recorded which). These receptors were obtained from a woman aged 18-29 years with acute COVID-19.

The chain combines TRBV7-9 with TRBJ1-2; 7 bases align to TRBD1. The CDR3 totals 19 residues. CDR1 and CDR2 (germline): SEHNR, FQNEAQ (reference sequence). V lost 3 bases, J lost 4 bases, and 20 bases stayed unmatched. The CDR3 loop reads CASSFRPDREAFLVYGYTF. In DNA form, the CDR3 reads TGTGCCAGCAGCTTCCGCCCAGACAGGGAAGCCTTTTTGGTCTATGGCTACACCTTC.

This clone has more than one count but fewer than ten. V is TRBV4-3 and J is TRBJ1-2; D remains ambiguous. This CDR3 is built from 13 residues. The V and J ends lost 1 base and 8 bases respectively, with 11 bases between them. Germline CDR1 reads LGHNA; CDR2 reads YSLEER. The CDR3 sequence is CASSQVDSFGYTF. CDR3 DNA: TGCGCCAGCAGCCAAGTGGATAGCTTCGGCTACACCTTC.

This chain joins TRBV7-8 and TRBJ2-7, with D maybe TRBD1 (7 bases). The CDR3 is 15 amino acids. With 0 bases removed from V and 1 base from J, the gap between germline ends came to 10 bases. Germline values: CDR1 SGHVS, CDR2 FQNEAQ. The CDR3, as DNA: TGTGCCAGCAGCTTAGCGTCAGGGGGGTCCTACGAGCAGTACTTC. Protein: CASSLASGGSYEQYF.

The rearrangement uses TRBV18 and TRBJ1-2, with TRBD1 matching 7 bases. Losses at the gene ends were 4 bases for V and 6 bases for J; bases not matched to a gene: 8. The germline gives CDR1 KGHSH, CDR2 LQKENI. The CDR3 runs to 14 residues. CDR3 protein: CASSLSTGLDGYTF. CDR3 sequence (DNA): TGTGCCAGCTCACTCTCGACAGGGTTAGATGGCTACACCTTC.

V usage is TRBV25-1 and J usage is TRBJ2-1, with 9 bases matching TRBD1. Germline CDR1 and CDR2: MGHDK and SYGVNS. V shed 8 bases and J 7 bases; nucleotides not matched to a gene: 6. The CDR3 is made up of 13 amino acids. CDR3 sequence reads: CASSRTGVNEQFF. DNA of the CDR3: TGTGCCAGCTCCCGGACAGGGGTAAATGAGCAGTTCTTC.

This chain links TRBV11-3 with TRBJ1-2; the match to TRBD1 covers 7 bases. The CDR3 has 14 residues. With 8 bases clipped from V and 5 bases from J, the junction kept 11 bases outside the gene matches. Germline values: CDR1 SGHNT, CDR2 YENEEA. CDR3 amino acids: CASQNEGQMYGYTF. The CDR3 bases are TGTGCCAGCCAGAATGAGGGACAGATGTATGGCTACACCTTC.

V gene TRBV28 combines with J gene TRBJ1-1, with 10 bases lining up with TRBD1. Unmatched junction bases numbered 8, after V lost 6 bases and J lost 4 bases. CDR1 MDHEN and CDR2 SYDVKM come from the germline V gene. The CDR3 spans 15 residues. Written as DNA, the CDR3 is TGTGCCAGCAGGTCCGGGACAGGGGATATCACTGAAGCTTTCTTT. This encodes CASRSGTGDITEAFF. The full variable domain, with the rest looked up from reference TRBV28 and TRBJ1-1, is DVKVTQSSRYLVKRTGEKVFLECVQDMDHENMFWYRQDPGLGLRLIYFSYDVKMKEKGDIPEGYSVSREKKERFSLILESASTNQTSMYLCASRSGTGDITEAFFGQGTRLTVV.

This chain connects TRBV13 to TRBJ1-6, with 7 bases lining up with TRBD1. There are 15 residues in the CDR3. Trimming at V came to 1 base and at J to 7 bases, leaving 4 bases not matched to a gene. Germline V gene data show CDR1 as PRHDT and CDR2 as FYEKMQ (reference sequence). CDR3 DNA sequence: TGTGCCAGCAGCTTAGTGGGACAGAAAAATTCACCCCTCCACTTT. As protein: CASSLVGQKNSPLHF.

CDR3 protein: CASTRGGMGTDTQYF. The CDR3 DNA reads TGCGCCAGCACCCGGGGCGGGATGGGTACGGATACGCAGTATTTT. The rearrangement links TRBV5-1 to TRBJ2-3; D is possibly TRBD2 (6 bases). Germline V gene data show CDR1 as SGHRS and CDR2 as YFSETQ. This CDR3 spans 15 amino acids. V was trimmed by 6 bases and J by 6 bases, leaving 20 bases between them.

This chain connects TRBV19 to TRBJ1-4; a possible D gene is TRBD1 (6 bases). The CDR3 loop spans 16 amino acids. The V and J ends lost 10 bases and 1 base respectively, with 19 bases between them. CDR1 is LNHDA, CDR2 SQIVND, per germline (reference sequence). This CDR3 reads CATGAGGARTNEKLFF. CDR3 sequence (DNA): TGTGCCACTGGCGCTGGGGGGGCGCGAACTAATGAAAAACTGTTTTTT.

The chain uses TRBV10-2 and TRBJ1-3; no clear D. The CDR3 runs 15 residues. Germline V gene data show CDR1 as WSHSY and CDR2 as SAAADI. Trimming removed 1 base at V and 0 bases at J, with 7 bases between. CDR3 nucleotide sequence: TGCGCCAGCAGTGAGTTAGTATTCTCTGGAAACACCATATATTTT. This codes for CASSELVFSGNTIYF.

This clone was observed a single time. V gene TRBV12-5 combines with J gene TRBJ1-5, with unresolved D. This CDR3 is 14 amino acids long. Trimming cost V 5 bases and J 0 bases, with 8 bases left between them. The germline CDR1 and CDR2 sequences are LGHNT and FRNRAP. The CDR3 is CASGAHGSNQPQHF. The CDR3 bases are TGTGCTAGTGGTGCCCACGGTAGCAATCAGCCCCAGCATTTT.

This chain uses TRBV18 with TRBJ2-7, with TRBD1 matching 8 bases. This CDR3 comprises 16 residues. Germline V gene sequence: CDR1 KGHSH, CDR2 LQKENI. V lost 4 bases, J lost 0 bases, and 8 bases stayed unmatched. CDR3: CASSLQRTGSSYEQYF. The CDR3 DNA follows: TGTGCCAGCTCACTACAGAGGACAGGGAGCTCCTACGAGCAGTACTTC.

V gene TRBV4-1 combines with J gene TRBJ2-7; no clear D. Trimming shortened V by 1 base and J by 5 bases, and 12 bases separated the two germline ends. The CDR3 sequence is 14 residues long. CDR1 is MGHRA and CDR2 is YSYEKL in the germline V gene. In DNA, the CDR3 is TGCGCCAGCAGCCAAGTCCCCCGCGTAGACGAGCAGTACTTC. Protein product: CASSQVPRVDEQYF.

The CDR3 here is CASSLGQGYGYTF. CDR3 DNA sequence: TGTGCCAGCAGCTTAGGCCAGGGTTATGGCTACACCTTC. The chain combines TRBV7-3 with TRBJ1-2; D is possibly TRBD1 (5 bases). CDR1 SGHTA and CDR2 FQGTGA come from the germline V gene. The CDR3 is made up of 13 amino acids. Trimming took off 2 bases at V and 5 bases at J, with 9 bases between the two ends.

The gene calls are TRBV5-6 and TRBJ2-1, with D perhaps TRBD2 (6 bases). V shed 3 bases and J shed 7 bases, with 14 bases lying between them. The germline CDR1 and CDR2 sequences are SGHDT and YYEEEE. The CDR3 spans 14 residues. The DNA of the CDR3 is TGTGCCAGCAGCTGGGGCGGGAAGTCAAATGAGCAGTTCTTC. Protein product: CASSWGGKSNEQFF.

V gene TRBV19 combines with J gene TRBJ2-7; D is possibly TRBD2 (5 bases). V was trimmed by 8 bases and J by 3 bases, leaving 14 bases between them. From germline, CDR1 is LNHDA and CDR2 SQIVND (reference sequence). The CDR3 covers 13 residues. The CDR3 DNA reads as TGTGCCAGTGACGGCGGGTTCGGCTACGAGCAGTACTTC. Protein sequence: CASDGGFGYEQYF. Based on the CDR3 plus reference TRBV19 and TRBJ2-7, the full variable domain is DGGITQSPKYLFRKEGQNVTLSCEQNLNHDAMYWYRQDPGQGLRLIYYSQIVNDFQKGDIAEGYSVSREKKESFPLTVTSAQKNPTAFYLCASDGGFGYEQYFGPGTRLTVT.

The V call is TRBV7-9, the J call TRBJ2-5; 11 bases line up with TRBD1. Germline CDR1 reads SEHNR; CDR2 reads FQNEAQ (reference sequence). The CDR3 length is 14 residues. The junction had 2 bases not matched to a gene; V was cut back by 4 bases and J by 4 bases. The CDR3 here is CASSSDRGLETQYF. In DNA, the CDR3 is TGTGCCAGCAGCTCGGACAGGGGGCTAGAGACCCAGTACTTC.

J is TRBJ2-7 and V is TRBV3-1 (or the pseudogene TRBV3-2), with 9 bases aligning to TRBD2. The V segment lost 3 bases and the J segment 3 bases; nucleotides outside the gene matches: 9. Germline assignment: CDR1 LGHDT and CDR2 YNNKEL (reference sequence). The CDR3 contains 16 residues. CDR3 amino acids: CASSHREISGSYEQYF. For the CDR3, the DNA is TGTGCCAGCAGCCACAGGGAAATTAGCGGGAGCTACGAGCAGTACTTC.

This clone was counted a few times. The V and J genes are TRBV13 and TRBJ2-4; D gene unclear. The CDR3 length is 15 residues. Germline-derived CDR1 and CDR2 are PRHDT and FYEKMQ (reference sequence). Trimming took 6 bases from V and 0 from J, leaving 12 bases between them. The CDR3 is CASSQNLLAKNIQYF. The CDR3 DNA follows: TGTGCCAGCAGTCAAAACTTATTAGCCAAAAACATTCAGTACTTC.

The V and J genes are TRBV5-1 and TRBJ2-1, with 11 nucleotides matching TRBD1. The CDR3 is 15 amino acids. The V gene end was trimmed by 3 bases and the J gene end by 5 bases; junction bases not matched to a gene: 4. Germline V gives CDR1 SGHRS, CDR2 YFSETQ. The CDR3 region has the DNA TGCGCCAGCAGCTGGACAGGGGGCTCGAACAATGAGCAGTTCTTC. Protein product: CASSWTGGSNNEQFF.

This clone was detected once. This rearrangement joins TRBV5-1 to TRBJ1-2; 10 nucleotides line up with TRBD1. The CDR3 is 15 amino acids. From germline, CDR1 is SGHRS and CDR2 YFSETQ. The junction had 8 bases not matched to a gene; V was cut back by 5 bases and J by 4 bases. The chain's CDR3 is CASREGQGVVYGYTF. The DNA of the CDR3 is TGCGCCAGCAGGGAAGGACAGGGGGTGGTCTATGGCTACACCTTC.

This clone was recorded a few times. The J gene is TRBJ2-7, the V gene TRBV7-2; weak D call: TRBD2 (6 bases). The CDR3 totals 16 residues. The V end lost 3 bases, the J end lost 1 base, and 16 bases lay between the germline ends. The germline gives CDR1 SGHTA, CDR2 FQGNSA. The CDR3 reads CASSLGLLGGSYEQYF. CDR3 nucleotide sequence: TGTGCCAGCAGCTTGGGACTTCTTGGGGGGTCCTACGAGCAGTACTTC. Full variable domain (rest looked up from reference TRBV7-2 and TRBJ2-7): GAGVSQSPSNKVTEKGKDVELRCDPISGHTALYWYRQSLGQGLEFLIYFQGNSAPDKSGLPSDRFSAERTGGSVSTLTIQRTQQEDSAVYLCASSLGLLGGSYEQYFGPGTRLTVT.

The rearrangement joins TRBV4-1 to TRBJ1-1; TRBD1 is a possible D gene (5 bases). Looked up from germline, CDR1 is MGHRA and CDR2 is YSYEKL. The CDR3 consists of 14 residues. Trimming shortened V by 4 bases and J by 11 bases, and 20 bases separated the two germline ends. The CDR3 coding sequence is TGCGCCAGCAGCCCCCGCAGGGTAGGGGAAGGGGCTTTCTTT. Translating gives CASSPRRVGEGAFF.

This chain uses TRBV28 with TRBJ1-2; TRBD1 aligns across 8 bases. This CDR3 is 15 amino acids long. Germline CDR1 MDHEN, CDR2 SYDVKM. Unmatched junction bases numbered 7, after V lost 6 bases and J lost 1 base. The CDR3 loop is CASSQGQVFNYGYTF. CDR3 in DNA: TGTGCCAGCAGCCAGGGACAGGTCTTTAACTATGGCTACACCTTC.

The chain has TRBV6-1 and TRBJ1-1; D unresolved. The CDR3 totals 13 residues. Germline-derived CDR1 and CDR2 are MNHNS and SASEGT. Trimming shortened V by 3 bases and J by 4 bases, and 9 bases separated the two germline ends. The CDR3 region has the DNA TGTGCCAGCAGTGATCAGGCGTTCACTGAAGCTTTCTTT. It codes for CASSDQAFTEAFF.

Here the CDR3 DNA reads TGTGCCACCAGCAGAGGGATCACAGGGGGAAATTCACCCCTCCACTTT. Encoded protein: CATSRGITGGNSPLHF. The genes are TRBV15 and TRBJ1-6; 8 bases are a match to TRBD1. Germline assignment: CDR1 LNHNV and CDR2 YYDKDF (reference sequence). Trimming removed 1 base from V and 7 bases from J; junction bases left unmatched: 6. CDR3 length equals 16 residues.

The DNA for the CDR3 is TGTGCCAGCAGTTTATTCTGGCCGGGGGGAGGGCAGCCCCAGCATTTT. This sequence encodes CASSLFWPGGGQPQHF. The chain is built from TRBV28 and TRBJ1-5; TRBD1 might be the D (5 bases). With 1 base removed from V and 7 bases from J, the gap between germline ends came to 17 bases. Germline V gene data show CDR1 as MDHEN and CDR2 as SYDVKM. The CDR3 covers 16 residues.